Following are 17 T cell receptor beta chains from one sample sequenced in a study of blood T cell repertoires in COVID-19. Some clones are missing from TCRdb's copy, which holds only in-frame ones; the method was immunoSEQ multiplex PCR. This sample has about 86,000 clones; roughly 86% occur once, and the top ten carry 1.2%. Sequencing was performed on peripheral blood. The source is a woman older than 75 with acute or convalescent COVID-19.

V is TRBV5-5 and J is TRBJ1-5; D gene uncertain. The V and J ends lost 4 bases and 6 bases respectively, with 14 bases between them. The CDR3 contains 14 residues. CDR1 is SGHKS, CDR2 YYEKEE, per germline (reference sequence). In DNA form, the CDR3 reads TGTGCCAGCAGCCCTACGGCGGTTCTTCAGCCCCAGCATTTT. It yields the protein CASSPTAVLQPQHF.

The rearrangement joins TRBV3-1 (or the pseudogene TRBV3-2) to TRBJ1-2, with 10 bases aligning to TRBD1. The germline V gene has CDR1 LGHDT and CDR2 YNNKEL (reference sequence). The trim removed 4 bases at V and 7 bases at J, leaving 9 bases unmatched. The CDR3 sequence is 15 residues long. CDR3 protein: CASSRGTGDEGGYTF. The CDR3 bases are TGTGCCAGCAGCCGCGGGACAGGGGACGAGGGTGGCTACACCTTC.

The CDR3 region is CASSLRLQETQYF. The CDR3 DNA sequence: TGTGCCAGTAGCCTTAGATTACAAGAGACCCAGTACTTC. V is TRBV19 and J is TRBJ2-5; D remains ambiguous. From germline, CDR1 is LNHDA and CDR2 SQIVND (reference sequence). V was trimmed by 6 bases and J by 2 bases, leaving 10 bases between them. The CDR3 sequence is 13 residues long.

The J gene is TRBJ1-2, the V gene TRBV5-5; unclear D gene. Trimming removed 2 bases at V and 6 bases at J, with 8 bases between. This CDR3 comprises 12 residues. Germline V lookup: CDR1 SGHKS, CDR2 YYEKEE (reference sequence). Here the CDR3 DNA reads TGTGCCAGCAGCTTCTCCGGGGATGGCTACACCTTC. Translated, it gives CASSFSGDGYTF.

The V and J genes are TRBV19 and TRBJ1-1, with D possibly matching TRBD1 (5 bases). CDR1 LNHDA and CDR2 SQIVND come from the germline V gene (reference sequence). CDR3 length: 14 amino acids. The germline V and J ends were trimmed by 7 bases and 5 bases, with 17 bases remaining between them. The CDR3 coding sequence is TGTGCCAGTATCTCGGTGGGGGGTTCGACTGAAGCTTTCTTT. As protein: CASISVGGSTEAFF.

The CDR3 region has the DNA TGTGCCAGCAGTCCAGGAGGGGGGGCCTCAGATACGCAGTATTTT. This translates into CASSPGGGASDTQYF. The rearrangement joins TRBV28 to TRBJ2-3, with a possible D match to TRBD2 (7 bases). The CDR3 loop spans 15 amino acids. The V gene lost 5 bases and the J gene lost 4 bases, with 16 bases spanning the gap. Germline assignment: CDR1 MDHEN and CDR2 SYDVKM.

The chain uses TRBV19 and TRBJ1-5; 9 bases are a match to TRBD1. Germline CDR1 and CDR2: LNHDA and SQIVND (reference sequence). The CDR3 contains 14 residues. The V gene end was trimmed by 3 bases and the J gene end by 7 bases; junction bases not matched to a gene: 4. The chain's CDR3 is CASSMGTGFQPQHF. DNA for the CDR3: TGTGCCAGTAGTATGGGGACAGGGTTCCAGCCCCAGCATTTT.

This clone occurred once. The chain joins TRBV28 to TRBJ1-2, with D unresolved. V was clipped by 2 bases and J by 2 bases, with 9 bases between them. The CDR3 loop spans 14 amino acids. CDR1 and CDR2 from the germline V gene are MDHEN and SYDVKM. CDR3 loop: CASSLPRPNYGYTF. For the CDR3, the DNA is TGTGCCAGCAGTTTACCCAGGCCAAACTATGGCTACACCTTC.

This clone was counted between two and nine times. This chain links TRBV27 with TRBJ2-7; the match to TRBD2 covers 11 bases. The CDR3 is 16 amino acids. Germline V lookup: CDR1 MNHEY, CDR2 SMNVEV (reference sequence). V lost 8 bases, J lost 0 bases, and 9 bases stayed unmatched. The CDR3 is CASRSPGTSGSYEQYF. CDR3 nucleotide sequence: TGTGCCAGCCGTTCCCCGGGGACTAGCGGCTCCTACGAGCAGTACTTC.

V usage is TRBV9 and J usage is TRBJ2-2, with 7 bases that match TRBD1. Germline CDR1 SGDLS, CDR2 YYNGEE. V dropped 3 bases and J dropped 6; count of bases not matched to a gene: 8. The CDR3 has 15 amino acids. CDR3 sequence reads: CASSARQGLAGELFF. CDR3 DNA: TGTGCCAGCAGCGCTAGACAGGGTTTGGCCGGGGAGCTGTTTTTT.

The rearrangement joins TRBV6-1 to TRBJ2-3; D is undetermined. V gave up 0 bases and J gave up 5 bases, with 6 bases separating them. Per germline, CDR1 MNHNS and CDR2 SASEGT. The CDR3 consists of 13 residues. This CDR3 reads CASSEANRDTQYF. CDR3 coding DNA: TGTGCCAGCAGTGAAGCGAACAGAGATACGCAGTATTTT.

This chain links TRBV7-9 with TRBJ2-2; no firm D call. Between the trimmed V and J ends, which lost 5 bases and 5 bases, there was a span of 12 bases. The CDR3 is 14 amino acids. Looked up from germline, CDR1 is SEHNR and CDR2 is FQNEAQ (reference sequence). The CDR3: CASSPSSQTGELFF. In DNA, the CDR3 is TGTGCCAGCAGCCCGTCCTCCCAGACCGGGGAGCTGTTTTTT.

V and J are TRBV19 and TRBJ2-3; D perhaps matches TRBD2 (5 bases). V was cut by 5 bases and J by 2 bases, with 17 bases left in between. The CDR3 extends over 16 amino acids. Germline V gene lookup returns CDR1 LNHDA and CDR2 SQIVND (reference sequence). The CDR3 reads CASSPGEAELTDTQYF. For the CDR3, the DNA is TGTGCCAGTAGTCCCGGGGAAGCGGAGCTCACAGATACGCAGTATTTT.

V usage is TRBV19 and J usage is TRBJ2-5; no firm D call. The V end was cut by 1 base, the J end by 7 bases, with 10 bases between. CDR1 and CDR2 from the germline V gene are LNHDA and SQIVND (reference sequence). This CDR3 is 13 amino acids long. The chain's CDR3 is CASSIGAAGTQYF. DNA for the CDR3: TGTGCCAGTAGTATAGGGGCCGCTGGGACCCAGTACTTC. Drawing the rest from reference TRBV19 and TRBJ2-5, the complete variable domain is DGGITQSPKYLFRKEGQNVTLSCEQNLNHDAMYWYRQDPGQGLRLIYYSQIVNDFQKGDIAEGYSVSREKKESFPLTVTSAQKNPTAFYLCASSIGAAGTQYFGPGTRLLVL.

In its sample, this clone was seen a few times. This rearrangement joins TRBV27 to TRBJ1-2; possible D gene TRBD1, 5 bases. The CDR3 has 14 residues. V was clipped by 5 bases and J by 2 bases, with 12 bases between them. Germline CDR1 reads MNHEY; CDR2 reads SMNVEV (reference sequence). This CDR3 is CASSQGLGNYGYTF. For the CDR3, the DNA is TGTGCCAGCAGTCAGGGACTAGGGAACTATGGCTACACCTTC.

The chain links TRBV25-1 to TRBJ2-2; perhaps TRBD1 as D (5 bases). CDR3 length equals 15 residues. Germline V gene data show CDR1 as MGHDK and CDR2 as SYGVNS. Trimming removed 3 bases from V and 4 bases from J, with 12 bases in between. DNA for the CDR3: TGTGCCAGCAGTGAGGGGCAGGGCCGCACCGGGGAGCTGTTTTTT. Residues: CASSEGQGRTGELFF.

The chain links TRBV5-6 to TRBJ2-1; D may be TRBD2 (6 bases). The CDR3 runs 15 residues. CDR1 is SGHDT, CDR2 YYEEEE, per germline. With 0 bases removed from V and 5 bases from J, the gap between germline ends came to 12 bases. As DNA, the CDR3 is TGTGCCAGCAGCTTGGCCGGGGGTTTGGACAATGAGCAGTTCTTC. This sequence encodes CASSLAGGLDNEQFF.